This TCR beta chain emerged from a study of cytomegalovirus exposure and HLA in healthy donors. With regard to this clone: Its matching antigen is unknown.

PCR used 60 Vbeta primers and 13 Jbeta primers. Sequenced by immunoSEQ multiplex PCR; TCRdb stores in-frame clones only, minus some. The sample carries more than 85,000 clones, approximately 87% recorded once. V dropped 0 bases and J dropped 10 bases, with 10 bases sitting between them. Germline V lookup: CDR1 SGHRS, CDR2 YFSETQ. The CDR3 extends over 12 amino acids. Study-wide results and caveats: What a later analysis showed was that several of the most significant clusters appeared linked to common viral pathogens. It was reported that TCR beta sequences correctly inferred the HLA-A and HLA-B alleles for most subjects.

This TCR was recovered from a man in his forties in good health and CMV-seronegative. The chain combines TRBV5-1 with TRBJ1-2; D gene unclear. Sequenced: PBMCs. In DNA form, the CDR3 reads TGCGCCAGCAGCTTGGGCGCTGAGCCCTACACCTTC. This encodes CASSLGAEPYTF. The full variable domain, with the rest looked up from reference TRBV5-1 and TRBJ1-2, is KAGVTQTPRYLIKTRGQQVTLSCSPISGHRSVSWYQQTPGQGLQFLFEYFSETQRNKGNFPGRFSGRQFSNSRSEMNVSTLELGDSALYLCASSLGAEPYTFGSGTRLTVV.